This record concerns one T cell receptor (beta chain) sequence. The antigen is undetermined. The data originate from a study of T cells in Graves' hyperthyroidism and ophthalmopathy. Study context: Before treatment of any kind, peripheral blood was taken at initial diagnosis.

Study findings and constraints: Ophthalmopathy was predicted by the model a median of roughly 6 months ahead of onset. Stable hyperthyroidism and ophthalmopathy were separated using 13 V-J signatures.

Regions amplified from RNA transcripts were the TCR beta CDR3 regions. When the TCR CDR3 underwent first-round RT-PCR, the HTBI primer set was used. TCRdb analysed the multiplex PCR reads with MiXCR anew, one entry per CDR3 protein. The table lists some 490,000 distinct CDR3 sequences, under 25% of them singletons, with approximately 49% in the top ten. This CDR3 comprises 14 residues. Germline CDR1 and CDR2: LNHDA and SQIVND (reference sequence). V shed 6 bases and J 3 bases; nucleotides not matched to a gene: 7. This chain joins TRBV19 and TRBJ1-2; TRBD1 aligns across 7 bases. Sequencing was done on a sample of blood. This clonotype was sampled from a woman aged 70-85 years with Graves' ophthalmopathy. CDR3 sequence: CASSRQGEDYGYTF. The CDR3 region has the DNA TGTGCCAGTAGCCGACAGGGAGAAGACTATGGCTACACCTTC.